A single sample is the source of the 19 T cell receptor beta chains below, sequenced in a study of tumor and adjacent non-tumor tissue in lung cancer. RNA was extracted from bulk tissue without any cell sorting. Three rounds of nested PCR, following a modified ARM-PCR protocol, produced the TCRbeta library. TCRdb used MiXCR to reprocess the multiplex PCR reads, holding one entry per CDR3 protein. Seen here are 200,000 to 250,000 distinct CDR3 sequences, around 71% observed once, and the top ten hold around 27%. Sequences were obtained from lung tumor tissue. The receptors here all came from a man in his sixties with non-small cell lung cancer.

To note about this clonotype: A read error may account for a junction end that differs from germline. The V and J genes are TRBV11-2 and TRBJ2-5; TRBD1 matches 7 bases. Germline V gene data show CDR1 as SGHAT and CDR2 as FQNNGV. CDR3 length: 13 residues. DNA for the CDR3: TGTACCAGAAGCTCTACAGGGGAAGAGACCAAGTACTTC. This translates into CTRSSTGEETKYF.

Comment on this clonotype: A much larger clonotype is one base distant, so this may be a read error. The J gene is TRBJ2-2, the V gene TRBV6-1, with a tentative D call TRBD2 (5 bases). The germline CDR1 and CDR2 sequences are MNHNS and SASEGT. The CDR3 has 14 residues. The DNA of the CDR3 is TGTGCCGGCAGTGAAGTCTACCCGAGGGAGGAGCTGTTTTTT. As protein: CAGSEVYPREELFF.

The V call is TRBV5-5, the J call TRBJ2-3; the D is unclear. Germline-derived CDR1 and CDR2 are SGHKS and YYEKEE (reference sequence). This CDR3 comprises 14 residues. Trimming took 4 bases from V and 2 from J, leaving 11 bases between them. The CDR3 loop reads CASSGASITDTQYF. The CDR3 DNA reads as TGTGCCAGCAGCGGCGCGAGTATCACAGATACGCAGTATTTT.

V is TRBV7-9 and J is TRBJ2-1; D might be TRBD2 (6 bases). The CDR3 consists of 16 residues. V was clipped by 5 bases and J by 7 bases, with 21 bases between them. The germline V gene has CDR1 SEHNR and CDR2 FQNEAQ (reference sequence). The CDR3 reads CASSTYGDFWDNEQFF. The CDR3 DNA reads TGTGCCAGCAGCACGTACGGGGACTTTTGGGATAATGAGCAGTTCTTC.

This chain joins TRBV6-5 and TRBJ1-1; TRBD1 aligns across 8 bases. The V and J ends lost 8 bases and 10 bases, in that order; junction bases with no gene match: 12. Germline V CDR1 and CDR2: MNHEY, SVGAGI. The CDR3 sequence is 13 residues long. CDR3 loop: CASCRNRGERAFF. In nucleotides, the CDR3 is TGTGCCAGCTGCAGAAACAGGGGGGAACGAGCTTTCTTT.

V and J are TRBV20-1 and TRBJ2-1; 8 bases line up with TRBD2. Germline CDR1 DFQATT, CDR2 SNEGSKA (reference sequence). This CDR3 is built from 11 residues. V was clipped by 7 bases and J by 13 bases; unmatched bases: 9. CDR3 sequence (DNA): TGCAGTGTTACAGCGGGACTAGACCAGTTCTTC. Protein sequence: CSVTAGLDQFF.

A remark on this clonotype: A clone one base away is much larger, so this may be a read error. The CDR3 is CVSSYTASGRAPYF. The CDR3 DNA is TGTGTCAGCAGTTACACGGCTAGCGGGAGGGCCCCGTACTTC. The chain carries TRBV6-5 and TRBJ2-7; 12 positions match TRBD2. The CDR3 loop spans 14 amino acids. The germline CDR1 and CDR2 sequences are MNHEY and SVGAGI.

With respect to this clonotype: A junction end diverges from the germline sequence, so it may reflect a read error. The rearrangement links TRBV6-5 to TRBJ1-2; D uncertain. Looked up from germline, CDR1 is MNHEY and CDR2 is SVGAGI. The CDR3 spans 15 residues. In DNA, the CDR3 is TGTGCCAGCGGTTACTCGCCCAGTGACGGCTATGGCTACACCTTC. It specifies CASGYSPSDGYGYTF.

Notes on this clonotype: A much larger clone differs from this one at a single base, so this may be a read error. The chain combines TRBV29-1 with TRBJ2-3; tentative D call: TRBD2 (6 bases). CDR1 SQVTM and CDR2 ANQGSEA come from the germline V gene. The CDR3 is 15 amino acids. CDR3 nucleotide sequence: TGCAGCGCGATTCGGGAGCCAACTAGCACATATACGCAGTATTTT. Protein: CSAIREPTSTYTQYF.

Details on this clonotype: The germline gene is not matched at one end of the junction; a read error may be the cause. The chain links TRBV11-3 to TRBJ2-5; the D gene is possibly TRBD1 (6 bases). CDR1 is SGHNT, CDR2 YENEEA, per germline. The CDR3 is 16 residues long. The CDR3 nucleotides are TGTGCCAGCAGCTTAAGGGGTCGGACAGTACAAGAGACCCAGTGCTTC. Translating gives CASSLRGRTVQETQCF.

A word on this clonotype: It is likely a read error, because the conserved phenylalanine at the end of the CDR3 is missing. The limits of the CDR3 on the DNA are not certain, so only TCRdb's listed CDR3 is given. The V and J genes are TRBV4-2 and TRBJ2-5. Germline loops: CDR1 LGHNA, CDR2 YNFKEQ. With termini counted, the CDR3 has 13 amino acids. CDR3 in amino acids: CASSQDSRETQYL.

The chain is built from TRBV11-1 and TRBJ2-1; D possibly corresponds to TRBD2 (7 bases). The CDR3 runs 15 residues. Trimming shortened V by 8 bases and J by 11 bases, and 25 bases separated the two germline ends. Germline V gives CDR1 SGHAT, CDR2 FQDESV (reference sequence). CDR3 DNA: TGTGCCAGCGTCTCTTTAGGGGGGGGGAGAAATAAGCAGTTCTTC. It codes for CASVSLGGGRNKQFF.

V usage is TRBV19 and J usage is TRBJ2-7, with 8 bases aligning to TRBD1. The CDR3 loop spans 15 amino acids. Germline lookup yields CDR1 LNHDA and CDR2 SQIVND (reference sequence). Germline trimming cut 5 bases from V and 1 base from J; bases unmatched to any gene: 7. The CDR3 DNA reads TGTGCCAGTAGTGTAGCGAGACAGGGGTCCTACGAGCAGTACTTC. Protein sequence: CASSVARQGSYEQYF.

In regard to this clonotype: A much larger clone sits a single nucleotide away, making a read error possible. Here the CDR3 DNA reads TGCGCCAGCAACAGCGACTATAGCTACACCTTC. Amino acid sequence: CASNSDYSYTF. The chain has TRBV10-2 and TRBJ1-2, with D hard to call. Germline loops: CDR1 WSHSY, CDR2 SAAADI. The CDR3 is 11 amino acids.

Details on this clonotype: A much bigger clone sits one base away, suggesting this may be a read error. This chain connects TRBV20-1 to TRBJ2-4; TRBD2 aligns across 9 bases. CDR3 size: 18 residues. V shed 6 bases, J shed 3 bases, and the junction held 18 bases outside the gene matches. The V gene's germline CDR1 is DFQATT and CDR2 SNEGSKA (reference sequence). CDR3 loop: CSAMVAGAISGDKNIQYF. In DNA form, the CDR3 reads TGCAGTGCCATGGTAGCGGGAGCGATAAGTGGCGACAAAAACATTCAGTACTTC.

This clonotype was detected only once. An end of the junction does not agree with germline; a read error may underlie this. The CDR3: CSANPQGPNTGELPF. The CDR3 DNA is TGCAGTGCTAATCCACAGGGGCCGAACACCGGGGAGCTGCCTTTT. The V gene is TRBV20-1, the J gene TRBJ2-2; 7 nucleotides align to TRBD1. CDR1 and CDR2 (germline): DFQATT, SNEGSKA (reference sequence). This CDR3 has 15 amino acids.

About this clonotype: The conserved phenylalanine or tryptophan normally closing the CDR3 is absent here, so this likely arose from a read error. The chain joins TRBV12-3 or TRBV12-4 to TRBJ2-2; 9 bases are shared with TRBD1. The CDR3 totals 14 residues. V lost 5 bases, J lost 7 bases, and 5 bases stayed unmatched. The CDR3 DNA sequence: TGTGCCAGCAGTCACAGGGGGCTTGGCGGGGAGCTGTTTGTT. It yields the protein CASSHRGLGGELFV.

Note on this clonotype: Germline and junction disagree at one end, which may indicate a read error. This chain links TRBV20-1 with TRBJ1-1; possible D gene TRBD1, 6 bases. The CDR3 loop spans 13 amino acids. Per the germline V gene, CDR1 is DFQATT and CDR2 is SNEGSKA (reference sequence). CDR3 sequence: CSPSPQGNTEAFF. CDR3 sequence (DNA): TGCAGTCCAAGCCCACAGGGAAACACTGAAGCATTCTTT.

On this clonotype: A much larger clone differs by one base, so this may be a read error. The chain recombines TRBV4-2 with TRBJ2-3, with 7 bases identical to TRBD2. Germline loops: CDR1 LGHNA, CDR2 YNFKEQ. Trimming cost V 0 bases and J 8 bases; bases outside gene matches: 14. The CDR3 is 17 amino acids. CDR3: CASSQDDLRGEAGTQYF. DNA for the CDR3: TGTGCCAGCAGCCAAGATGACCTCCGGGGGGAGGCAGGTACGCAGTATTTT.